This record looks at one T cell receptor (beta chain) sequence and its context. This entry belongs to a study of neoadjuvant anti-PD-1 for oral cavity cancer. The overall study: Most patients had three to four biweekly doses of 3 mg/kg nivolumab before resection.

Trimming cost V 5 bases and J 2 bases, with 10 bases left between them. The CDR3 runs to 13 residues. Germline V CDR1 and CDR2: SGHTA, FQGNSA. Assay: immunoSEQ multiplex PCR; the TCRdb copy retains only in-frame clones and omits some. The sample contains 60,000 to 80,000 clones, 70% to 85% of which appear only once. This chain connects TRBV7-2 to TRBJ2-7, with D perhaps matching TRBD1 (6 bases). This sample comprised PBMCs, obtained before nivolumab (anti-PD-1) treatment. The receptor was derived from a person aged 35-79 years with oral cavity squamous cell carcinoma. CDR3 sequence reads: CASSLQGTYEQYF. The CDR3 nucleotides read TGTGCCAGCAGCCTACAGGGAACCTACGAGCAGTACTTC.